The 30 T cell receptor beta chains listed next were all sequenced from one sample in a study of cytomegalovirus exposure and HLA in healthy donors. PCR involved 60 Vbeta and 13 Jbeta primers. TCRdb keeps only in-frame clones here, not all; method: immunoSEQ multiplex PCR. The data contain approximately 120,000 clones, approximately 79% of them singletons. Input material: PBMCs. These receptors came from a man aged 25-45 years in good health and CMV-seronegative.

This clone has more than one count but fewer than ten. The chain carries TRBV4-1 and TRBJ1-4; TRBD1 matches 10 bases. After removal of 4 bases from V and 7 bases from J, the junction contained 9 bases not matched to a gene. The germline V gene encodes CDR1 MGHRA and CDR2 YSYEKL. This CDR3 spans 16 amino acids. CDR3 sequence: CASSLVEGQGFEKLFF. In DNA, the CDR3 is TGCGCCAGCAGCCTTGTTGAGGGACAGGGGTTTGAAAAACTGTTTTTT.

V is TRBV5-1 and J is TRBJ2-3; 8 nucleotides match TRBD2. The V and J ends lost 9 bases and 1 base, in that order; junction bases with no gene match: 7. This CDR3 has 14 amino acids. The germline CDR1 and CDR2 sequences are SGHRS and YFSETQ. The chain's CDR3 is CATKKAGGTDTQYF. In DNA, the CDR3 is TGCGCCACCAAAAAAGCGGGGGGCACAGATACGCAGTATTTT.

The rearrangement joins TRBV7-7 to TRBJ2-1, with D hard to call. There are 15 residues in the CDR3. The V gene's germline CDR1 is SSHAT and CDR2 FNYEAQ (reference sequence). Trimming removed 3 bases at V and 0 bases at J, with 9 bases between. The CDR3 spells CASSLQVGSYNEQFF. CDR3 bases: TGTGCCAGCAGCTTGCAGGTCGGCTCCTACAATGAGCAGTTCTTC.

This rearrangement joins TRBV7-2 to TRBJ2-5; D possibly corresponds to TRBD1 (8 bases). V lost 5 bases and J 4 bases, leaving 14 bases between the germline ends. Germline V gene lookup returns CDR1 SGHTA and CDR2 FQGNSA. The CDR3 has 14 amino acids. CDR3 protein: CASSVNRGGETQYF. The CDR3 coding sequence is TGTGCCAGCAGCGTTAACAGGGGGGGAGAGACCCAGTACTTC.

The genes are TRBV25-1 and TRBJ2-7, with 7 nucleotides matching TRBD2. The CDR3 contains 15 residues. Germline-derived CDR1 and CDR2 are MGHDK and SYGVNS. Trimming at V came to 1 base and at J to 2 bases, leaving 5 bases not matched to a gene. The CDR3 region has the DNA TGTGCCAGCAGTGAATTTATAGCGGGCCCCTACGAGCAGTACTTC. The encoded protein is CASSEFIAGPYEQYF.

This sequence joins TRBV7-2 and TRBJ1-2; D gene unclear. The germline V gene has CDR1 SGHTA and CDR2 FQGNSA. This CDR3 is 16 amino acids long. V lost 5 bases to trimming and J lost 8 bases, with 24 bases between them. The CDR3 DNA reads as TGTGCCAGCAGCCCATATCCGGGGAACTTCGGGAACGGCTACACCTTC. It encodes CASSPYPGNFGNGYTF.

This sequence joins TRBV6-5 and TRBJ1-1, with D maybe TRBD1 (5 bases). The V end was cut by 0 bases, the J end by 2 bases, with 10 bases between. From germline, CDR1 is MNHEY and CDR2 SVGAGI. There are 15 residues in the CDR3. CDR3 coding DNA: TGTGCCAGCAGTTACTCACGACAGACCAACACTGAAGCTTTCTTT. Protein product: CASSYSRQTNTEAFF.

This chain uses TRBV4-1 with TRBJ1-2, with D tentatively TRBD1 (5 bases). Deletions cut 1 base from V and 5 bases from J, with 11 bases between. Per the germline V gene, CDR1 is MGHRA and CDR2 is YSYEKL. The CDR3 contains 14 residues. The CDR3 region is CASSQGRGGYGYTF. CDR3 DNA: TGCGCCAGCAGCCAAGGGCGGGGGGGTTATGGCTACACCTTC.

This chain joins TRBV19 and TRBJ2-7; 8 bases are shared with TRBD1. V shed 3 bases, J shed 2 bases, and the junction held 3 bases outside the gene matches. This CDR3 comprises 14 residues. Germline V gene lookup returns CDR1 LNHDA and CDR2 SQIVND (reference sequence). The CDR3 loop is CASSMGQAAYEQYF. DNA of the CDR3: TGTGCCAGTAGTATGGGACAGGCCGCCTACGAGCAGTACTTC.

The chain employs TRBV6-5 and TRBJ2-3, with 8 bases lining up with TRBD2. The CDR3 contains 16 residues. With V trimmed by 3 bases and J by 5 bases, 10 bases remained unmatched. Germline V gene lookup returns CDR1 MNHEY and CDR2 SVGAGI. The CDR3: CASSYAGGGVRDTQYF. CDR3 nucleotides: TGTGCCAGCAGTTATGCGGGGGGCGGCGTCCGAGATACGCAGTATTTT.

This chain links TRBV7-2 with TRBJ2-7; TRBD2 matches 7 bases. Germline CDR1 reads SGHTA; CDR2 reads FQGNSA. The CDR3 contains 13 residues. V shed 1 base and J 6 bases; nucleotides not matched to a gene: 3. CDR3 nucleotides: TGTGCCAGCAGCTTAGGAGGGAGGGGCGAGCAGTACTTC. Its protein is CASSLGGRGEQYF.

V and J are TRBV7-9 and TRBJ1-3; possible D gene TRBD1, 6 bases. V was trimmed by 4 bases and J by 0 bases, leaving 10 bases between them. Germline V gives CDR1 SEHNR, CDR2 FQNEAQ (reference sequence). The CDR3 is 15 amino acids. CDR3 sequence reads: CASSSDSHSGNTIYF. The DNA for the CDR3 is TGTGCCAGCAGCTCGGACAGCCACTCTGGAAACACCATATATTTT.

This clone was observed a handful of times. This chain joins TRBV6-1 and TRBJ2-2; D might be TRBD1 (5 bases). The germline V and J ends were trimmed by 5 bases and 1 base, with 11 bases remaining between them. This CDR3 contains 15 residues. Looked up from germline, CDR1 is MNHNS and CDR2 is SASEGT. CDR3 DNA: TGTGCCAGCAGTAATTGGGGCGGGAACACCGGGGAGCTGTTTTTT. Translated: CASSNWGGNTGELFF.

This clone has a handful of counts. V is TRBV6-6 and J is TRBJ1-1; 10 bases agree with TRBD1. The CDR3 has 15 amino acids. Trimming took 2 bases from V and 5 from J; bases not matched to a gene: 5. Germline CDR1 MNHNY, CDR2 SVGAGI (reference sequence). CDR3 sequence reads: CASSYPGQGWTEAFF. The CDR3 nucleotides read TGTGCCAGCAGTTACCCGGGACAGGGGTGGACTGAAGCTTTCTTT.

The V call is TRBV4-1, the J call TRBJ2-1, with 7 bases aligning to TRBD2. This CDR3 is 14 amino acids long. The V segment lost 1 base and the J segment 6 bases; nucleotides outside the gene matches: 3. CDR1 MGHRA and CDR2 YSYEKL come from the germline V gene. In DNA, the CDR3 is TGCGCCAGCAGCCAAGTAGCGGGTTTCAATGAGCAGTTCTTC. Translated, it gives CASSQVAGFNEQFF.

The CDR3 loop reads CASSQVSSTDTQYF. CDR3 bases: TGTGCCAGCAGCCAAGTTTCGAGCACAGATACGCAGTATTTT. V usage is TRBV4-2 and J usage is TRBJ2-3; D gene uncertain. Germline lookup yields CDR1 LGHNA and CDR2 YNFKEQ. V dropped 1 base and J dropped 0 bases, with 5 bases sitting between them. The length of the CDR3 is 14 residues.

The rearrangement uses TRBV18 and TRBJ1-1; no clear D. V lost 6 bases to trimming and J lost 3 bases, with 5 bases between them. This CDR3 has 11 residues. Germline V gene data show CDR1 as KGHSH and CDR2 as LQKENI. The CDR3 sequence is CASSADTEAFF. In DNA, the CDR3 is TGTGCCAGCTCGGCAGACACTGAAGCTTTCTTT.

This clone came up once. The rearrangement links TRBV4-3 to TRBJ1-6, with unresolved D. The germline CDR1 and CDR2 sequences are LGHNA and YSLEER. The CDR3 is made up of 15 amino acids. Trimming removed 0 bases from V and 8 bases from J, with 11 bases in between. The CDR3 sequence is CASSQDRTGYSPLHF. The CDR3 region has the DNA TGCGCCAGCAGCCAAGATCGGACGGGATATTCACCCCTCCACTTT.

Concerning this clone itself: The missing conserved phenylalanine or tryptophan at the end of this CDR3 makes a read error likely. The DNA is left out, because the CDR3 cannot be placed on it with certainty; the CDR3 is given as TCRdb lists it. The CDR3 spells CASSEDWTHREL. The chain couples TRBV6-1 to TRBJ2-7; the D call of TRBD1 is as the table states it, not checked on the DNA. Germline lookup yields CDR1 MNHNS and CDR2 SASEGT. The CDR3 spans 12 residues, counting both ends.

The chain carries TRBV6-1 and TRBJ1-6; D perhaps matches TRBD1 (6 bases). Per germline, CDR1 MNHNS and CDR2 SASEGT. The ends were cut back, 6 bases at V and 8 bases at J, with 14 bases in the middle. There are 14 residues in the CDR3. The CDR3 sequence: CASRSPGTYSPLHF. CDR3 coding DNA: TGTGCCAGCAGATCTCCCGGGACATATTCACCCCTCCACTTT.

This clone occurred a few times. J is TRBJ1-5 and V is TRBV4-3; maybe TRBD1 (5 bases). Germline CDR1 LGHNA, CDR2 YSLEER. This CDR3 region has 14 residues. With 4 bases removed from V and 5 bases from J, the gap between germline ends came to 12 bases. The CDR3, as DNA: TGCGCCAGCAGCCCCAGGAACAGGCATCAGCCCCAGCATTTT. This codes for CASSPRNRHQPQHF.

The V gene is TRBV18, the J gene TRBJ2-3; D perhaps matches TRBD2 (6 bases). From germline, CDR1 is KGHSH and CDR2 LQKENI. V lost 5 bases, J lost 0 bases, and 12 bases lay in between. The CDR3 sequence is 15 residues long. The CDR3 sequence: CASSVRDSSTDTQYF. For the CDR3, the DNA is TGTGCCAGCTCAGTACGGGACTCTAGCACAGATACGCAGTATTTT.

The rearrangement links TRBV7-6 to TRBJ2-3, with 8 bases matching TRBD2. Unmatched junction bases numbered 9, after V lost 8 bases and J lost 2 bases. This CDR3 is built from 15 residues. The germline V gene has CDR1 SGHVS and CDR2 FNYEAQ. CDR3 DNA sequence: TGTGCCAGCGCGGGAGGACCACCTCACACAGATACGCAGTATTTT. Amino acids: CASAGGPPHTDTQYF.

The chain recombines TRBV27 with TRBJ2-7; D is possibly TRBD1 (5 bases). The CDR3 covers 15 residues. V was clipped by 2 bases and J by 6 bases, with 17 bases between them. The V gene's germline CDR1 is MNHEY and CDR2 SMNVEV (reference sequence). In nucleotides, the CDR3 is TGTGCCAGCAGTTTAGTGGTCACAGGTTCTGTCGAGCAGTACTTC. Translated: CASSLVVTGSVEQYF.

V usage is TRBV6-1 and J usage is TRBJ1-2; tentative D call: TRBD1 (6 bases). CDR3 size: 14 residues. Germline CDR1 MNHNS, CDR2 SASEGT. The V and J ends lost 4 bases and 4 bases respectively, with 13 bases between them. In DNA, the CDR3 is TGTGCCAGCAGTGCACAGGGTTCCGTCTATGGCTACACCTTC. It translates to CASSAQGSVYGYTF.

V is TRBV6-6 and J is TRBJ1-2, with TRBD1 identical over 7 bases. V was pared by 4 bases and J by 4 bases, with 3 bases of the junction left unmatched. The germline gives CDR1 MNHNY, CDR2 SVGAGI (reference sequence). This CDR3 contains 13 residues. The chain's CDR3 is CASSSGQTYGYTF. CDR3 bases: TGTGCCAGCAGTTCGGGACAGACCTATGGCTACACCTTC.

The chain employs TRBV7-2 and TRBJ2-7; the match to TRBD2 covers 12 bases. Germline V lookup: CDR1 SGHTA, CDR2 FQGNSA. V lost 5 bases and J lost 2; bases outside the gene matches: 4. CDR3 length: 15 residues. CDR3 protein: CASSQGLAGAYEQYF. In DNA form, the CDR3 reads TGTGCCAGCAGCCAGGGACTAGCGGGTGCCTACGAGCAGTACTTC.

A few counts support this clone. The chain joins TRBV5-6 to TRBJ2-3; 12 bases fit TRBD2. Germline CDR1 reads SGHDT; CDR2 reads YYEEEE. This CDR3 is built from 17 residues. Trimming at V came to 2 bases and at J to 1 base, leaving 5 bases not matched to a gene. Here the CDR3 reads CASSFLAGGPGTDTQYF. CDR3 DNA: TGTGCCAGCAGCTTCCTAGCGGGGGGGCCCGGCACAGATACGCAGTATTTT.

The table lists this clone with a count of one. The chain links TRBV19 to TRBJ1-1, with TRBD1 matching over 8 bases. Trimming cost V 0 bases and J 5 bases; bases outside gene matches: 11. CDR3 length equals 17 residues. Germline CDR1 LNHDA, CDR2 SQIVND (reference sequence). The CDR3 coding sequence is TGTGCCAGTAGTATAGAGGGAGGGACAGGTTATTCGACTGAAGCTTTCTTT. The encoded protein is CASSIEGGTGYSTEAFF.

A single count supports this clone. The chain employs TRBV5-1 and TRBJ2-7, with D possibly matching TRBD2 (5 bases). Germline CDR1 is SGHRS and CDR2 is YFSETQ. The CDR3 is 13 residues long. Trimming pared 0 bases from V and 5 bases from J, leaving 9 bases between. The CDR3 DNA follows: TGCGCCAGCAGCTTGGGAGGGTACGACGAGCAGTACTTC. Translating gives CASSLGGYDEQYF.